The 4 T cell receptor beta chains below were found in one sample sequenced in a study of cytomegalovirus exposure and HLA in healthy donors. The PCR was carried out with 60 Vbeta primers and 13 Jbeta primers. The data were produced by immunoSEQ multiplex PCR, yet TCRdb's version contains in-frame clones alone and is incomplete. Of approximately 190,000 clones in the sample, about 85% were seen once. The source material was PBMCs. Receptors originate from a boy younger than 10 in good health and CMV-seronegative.

The chain is built from TRBV5-1 and TRBJ1-2, with D unclear. V was pared by 1 base and J by 6 bases, with 10 bases between. CDR1 and CDR2 from the germline V gene are SGHRS and YFSETQ. The CDR3 loop spans 13 amino acids. CDR3 in amino acids: CASSLHGVDGYTF. CDR3 in DNA: TGCGCCAGCAGCTTGCACGGGGTAGATGGCTACACCTTC.

The V call is TRBV5-6, the J call TRBJ2-5; tentative D call: TRBD2 (6 bases). Germline-derived CDR1 and CDR2 are SGHDT and YYEEEE. V lost 2 bases, J lost 11 bases, and 16 bases lay in between. The CDR3 consists of 13 residues. CDR3 in DNA: TGTGCCAGCAGCTTTGTTACCCCGGGGGAGCAGTACTTC. Protein product: CASSFVTPGEQYF.

The gene calls are TRBV2 and TRBJ2-5; TRBD1 aligns across 7 bases. The DNA end is more similar to TRBJ2-7, so the J call may be wrong. The germline CDR1 and CDR2 sequences are SNHLY and FYNNEI. The CDR3 contains 13 residues. CDR3 DNA sequence: TGTGCCAGCGGCCGGGACAGAGCCTACGAGCAGTACTTC. It codes for CASGRDRAYEQYF.

The rearrangement joins TRBV6-1 to TRBJ1-5, with 10 positions matching TRBD1. Per the germline V gene, CDR1 is MNHNS and CDR2 is SASEGT. The CDR3 length is 15 residues. The ends lost 7 bases at V and 6 bases at J; junction bases unmatched: 9. The CDR3 nucleotides are TGTGCCAGCAACCTCCGGGACAGGGGATCTCAGCCCCAGCATTTT. Its translation: CASNLRDRGSQPQHF.